This TCR beta chain appears in the sequencing data of a study of siplizumab effects on memory and regulatory T cells. Findings and limits, study-wide: Proliferating siplizumab-cultured Tregs lacked confirmed suppressive function. Alloreactive sequences tracing back to unstimulated CD4+ memory cells were significantly reduced by siplizumab.

The CDR3 contains 12 residues. Germline V CDR1 and CDR2: SQVTM, ANQGSEA. The germline V and J ends were trimmed by 7 bases and 4 bases, with 12 bases remaining between them. TCRdb's table, derived via immunoSEQ multiplex PCR, lists solely in-frame clones and lacks some. The table includes roughly 100,000 clones, 80% to 95% detected once. For this clone: Its cognate antigen is unknown.

The J gene is TRBJ2-3, the V gene TRBV29-1; maybe TRBD2 (5 bases). The sample comprised non-Treg CD4+ T cells sorted from blood. This clonotype was obtained from a human donor in good health. The CDR3 DNA follows: TGCAGCGCCCGCCCGGGATCAGATACGCAGTATTTT. The encoded protein is CSARPGSDTQYF.